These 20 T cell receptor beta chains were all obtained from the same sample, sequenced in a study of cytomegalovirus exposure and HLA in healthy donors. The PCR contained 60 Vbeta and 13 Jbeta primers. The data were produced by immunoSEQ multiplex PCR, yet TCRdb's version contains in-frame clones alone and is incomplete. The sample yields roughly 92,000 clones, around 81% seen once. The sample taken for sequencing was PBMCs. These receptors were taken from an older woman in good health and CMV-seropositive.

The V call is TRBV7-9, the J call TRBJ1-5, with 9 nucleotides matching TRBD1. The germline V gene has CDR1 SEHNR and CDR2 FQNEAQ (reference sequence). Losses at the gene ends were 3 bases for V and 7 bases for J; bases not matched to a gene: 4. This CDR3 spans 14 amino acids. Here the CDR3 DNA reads TGTGCCAGCAGCTTGGGGACAGGGAACCAGCCCCAGCATTTT. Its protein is CASSLGTGNQPQHF.

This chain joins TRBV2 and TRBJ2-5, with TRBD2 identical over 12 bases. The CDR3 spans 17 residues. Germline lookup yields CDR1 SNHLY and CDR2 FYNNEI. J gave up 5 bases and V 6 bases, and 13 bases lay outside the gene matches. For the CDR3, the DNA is TGTGCCAGCAGGGGACTAGCGGGCGATCGCCCTCCCGAGACCCAGTACTTC. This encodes CASRGLAGDRPPETQYF.

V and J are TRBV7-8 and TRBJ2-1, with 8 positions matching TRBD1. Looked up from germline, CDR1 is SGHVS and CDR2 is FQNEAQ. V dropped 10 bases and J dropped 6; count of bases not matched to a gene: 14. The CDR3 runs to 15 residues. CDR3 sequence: CATLTRTGSGNEQFF. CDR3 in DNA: TGTGCCACTCTAACCCGGACAGGGTCTGGCAATGAGCAGTTCTTC.

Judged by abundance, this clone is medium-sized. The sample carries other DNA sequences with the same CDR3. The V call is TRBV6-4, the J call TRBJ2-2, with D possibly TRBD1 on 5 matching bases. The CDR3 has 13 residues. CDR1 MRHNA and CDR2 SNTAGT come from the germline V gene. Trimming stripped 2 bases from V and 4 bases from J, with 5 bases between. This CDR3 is CASSDRGTGELFF. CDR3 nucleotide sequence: TGTGCCAGCAGTGACAGGGGCACCGGGGAGCTGTTTTTT.

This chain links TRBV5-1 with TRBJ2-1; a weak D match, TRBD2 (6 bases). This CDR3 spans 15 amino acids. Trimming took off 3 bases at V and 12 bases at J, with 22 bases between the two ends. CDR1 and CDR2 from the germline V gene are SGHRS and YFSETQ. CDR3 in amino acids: CASSWTGSPRRAQFF. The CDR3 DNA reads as TGCGCCAGCAGCTGGACCGGGAGCCCTCGTAGGGCGCAGTTCTTC.

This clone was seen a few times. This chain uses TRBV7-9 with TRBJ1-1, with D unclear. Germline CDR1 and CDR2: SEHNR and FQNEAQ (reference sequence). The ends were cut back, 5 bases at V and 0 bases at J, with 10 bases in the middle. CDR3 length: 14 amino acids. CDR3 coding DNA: TGTGCCAGCAGCGTAGGCAGAATGAACACTGAAGCTTTCTTT. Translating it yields CASSVGRMNTEAFF.

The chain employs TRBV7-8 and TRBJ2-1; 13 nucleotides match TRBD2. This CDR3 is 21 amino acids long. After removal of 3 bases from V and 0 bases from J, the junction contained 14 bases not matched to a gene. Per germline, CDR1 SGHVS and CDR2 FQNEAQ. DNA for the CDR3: TGTGCCAGCAGCTTGGCGCCCCGGACTAGCGGGAGTACTAGCTCCTACAATGAGCAGTTCTTC. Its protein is CASSLAPRTSGSTSSYNEQFF.

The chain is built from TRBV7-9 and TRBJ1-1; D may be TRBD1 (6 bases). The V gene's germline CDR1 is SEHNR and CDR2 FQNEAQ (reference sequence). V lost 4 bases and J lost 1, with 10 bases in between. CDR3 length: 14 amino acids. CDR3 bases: TGTGCCAGCAGCTCCCGGGGGGCGAACACTGAAGCTTTCTTT. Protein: CASSSRGANTEAFF.

CDR3 amino acids: CAWSVRAGGTEAFF. The DNA of the CDR3 is TGTGCCTGGAGTGTACGGGCAGGGGGCACTGAAGCTTTCTTT. The genes are TRBV30 and TRBJ1-1, with TRBD1 identical over 7 bases. Germline CDR1 is GTSNPN and CDR2 is SVGIG (reference sequence). The length of the CDR3 is 14 residues. J was trimmed by 4 bases and V by 0 bases; bases with no gene match: 5.

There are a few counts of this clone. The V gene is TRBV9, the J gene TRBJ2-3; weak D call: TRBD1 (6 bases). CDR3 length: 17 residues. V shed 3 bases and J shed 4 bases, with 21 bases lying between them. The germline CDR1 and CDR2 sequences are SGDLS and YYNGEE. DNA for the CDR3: TGTGCCAGCAGCGCCACTGCAGGGGCATCAAGCGCAGATACGCAGTATTTT. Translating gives CASSATAGASSADTQYF.

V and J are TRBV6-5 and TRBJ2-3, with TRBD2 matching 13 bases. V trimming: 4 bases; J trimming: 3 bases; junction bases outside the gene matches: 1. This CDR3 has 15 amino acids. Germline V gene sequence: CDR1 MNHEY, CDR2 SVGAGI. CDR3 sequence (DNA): TGTGCCAGCAGTTCGGGACTAGCGGGGACAGATACGCAGTATTTT. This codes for CASSSGLAGTDTQYF.

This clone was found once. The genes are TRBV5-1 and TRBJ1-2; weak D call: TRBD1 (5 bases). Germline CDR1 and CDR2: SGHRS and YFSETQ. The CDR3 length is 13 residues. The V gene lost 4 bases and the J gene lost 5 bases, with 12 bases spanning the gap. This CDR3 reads CASSQAGMYGYTF. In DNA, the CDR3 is TGCGCCAGCAGCCAGGCAGGGATGTATGGCTACACCTTC.

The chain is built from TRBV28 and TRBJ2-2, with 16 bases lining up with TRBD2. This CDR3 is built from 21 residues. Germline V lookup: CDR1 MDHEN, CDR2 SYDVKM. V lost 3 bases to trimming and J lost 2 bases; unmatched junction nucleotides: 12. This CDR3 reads CASSLSLGLAGGPLNTGELFF. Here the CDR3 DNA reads TGTGCCAGCAGTTTGTCATTGGGACTAGCGGGAGGGCCGCTCAACACCGGGGAGCTGTTTTTT.

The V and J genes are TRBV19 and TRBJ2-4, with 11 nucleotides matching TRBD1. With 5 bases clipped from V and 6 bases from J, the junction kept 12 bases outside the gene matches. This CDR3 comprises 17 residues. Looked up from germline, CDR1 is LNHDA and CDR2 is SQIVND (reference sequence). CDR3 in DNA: TGTGCCAGTAGTCCCCGGGGGAGGGACAGGGGGTTAAACATTCAGTACTTC. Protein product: CASSPRGRDRGLNIQYF.

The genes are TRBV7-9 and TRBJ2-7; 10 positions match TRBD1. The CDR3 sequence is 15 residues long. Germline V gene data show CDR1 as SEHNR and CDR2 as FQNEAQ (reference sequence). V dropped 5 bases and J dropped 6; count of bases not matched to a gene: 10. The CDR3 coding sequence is TGTGCCAGCAGCGCCCCGGGACAGGGGACTCCCGAGCAGTACTTC. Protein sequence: CASSAPGQGTPEQYF.

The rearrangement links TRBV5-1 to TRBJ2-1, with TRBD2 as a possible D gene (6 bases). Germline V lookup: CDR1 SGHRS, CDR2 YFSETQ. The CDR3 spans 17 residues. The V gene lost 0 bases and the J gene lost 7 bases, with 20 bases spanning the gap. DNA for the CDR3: TGCGCCAGCAGCTTGGTGGTTTTAGCGGATAGGGTTAATGAGCAGTTCTTC. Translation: CASSLVVLADRVNEQFF. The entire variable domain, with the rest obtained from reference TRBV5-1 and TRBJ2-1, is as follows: KAGVTQTPRYLIKTRGQQVTLSCSPISGHRSVSWYQQTPGQGLQFLFEYFSETQRNKGNFPGRFSGRQFSNSRSEMNVSTLELGDSALYLCASSLVVLADRVNEQFFGPGTRLTVL.

CDR3 loop: CASSLSWTGNTGELFF. The CDR3 DNA follows: TGTGCCAGCAGTTTATCGTGGACAGGGAATACCGGGGAGCTGTTTTTT. V gene TRBV27 combines with J gene TRBJ2-2; 8 bases line up with TRBD1. The trim removed 0 bases at V and 5 bases at J, leaving 5 bases unmatched. This CDR3 spans 16 amino acids. Germline-derived CDR1 and CDR2 are MNHEY and SMNVEV (reference sequence).

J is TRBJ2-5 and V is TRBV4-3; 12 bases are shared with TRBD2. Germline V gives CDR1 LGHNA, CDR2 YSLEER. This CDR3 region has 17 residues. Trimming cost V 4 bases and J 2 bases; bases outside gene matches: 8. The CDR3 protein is CASSPGLAGFQQETQYF. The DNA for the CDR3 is TGCGCCAGCAGCCCTGGACTAGCGGGATTCCAACAAGAGACCCAGTACTTC.

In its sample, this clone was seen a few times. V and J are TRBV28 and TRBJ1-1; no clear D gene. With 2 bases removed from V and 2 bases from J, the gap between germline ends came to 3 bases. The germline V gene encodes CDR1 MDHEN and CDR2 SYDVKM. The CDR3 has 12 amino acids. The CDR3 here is CASSLLNTEAFF. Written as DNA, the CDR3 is TGTGCCAGCAGTTTACTCAACACTGAAGCTTTCTTT.

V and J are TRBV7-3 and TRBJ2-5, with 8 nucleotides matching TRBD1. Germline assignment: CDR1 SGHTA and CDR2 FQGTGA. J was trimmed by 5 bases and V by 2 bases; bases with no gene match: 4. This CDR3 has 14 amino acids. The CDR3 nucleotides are TGTGCCAGCAGCTTAGACAGGGGAGCGGAGACCCAGTACTTC. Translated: CASSLDRGAETQYF.